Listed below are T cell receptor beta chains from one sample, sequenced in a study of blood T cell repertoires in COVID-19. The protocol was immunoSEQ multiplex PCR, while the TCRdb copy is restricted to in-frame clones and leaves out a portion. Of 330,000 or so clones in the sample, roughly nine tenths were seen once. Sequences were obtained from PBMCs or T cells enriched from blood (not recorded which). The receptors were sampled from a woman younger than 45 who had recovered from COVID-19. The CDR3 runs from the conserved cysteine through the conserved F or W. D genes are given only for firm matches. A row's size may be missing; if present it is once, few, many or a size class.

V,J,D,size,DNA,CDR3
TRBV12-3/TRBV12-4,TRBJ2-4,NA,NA,TGTGCCAGCAGTGTCATTGGGGGCAACATTCAGTACTTC,CASSVIGGNIQYF
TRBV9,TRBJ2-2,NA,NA,TGTGCCAGCAGCGTAGGGGGACAAAACACCGGGGAGCTGTTTTTT,CASSVGGQNTGELFF
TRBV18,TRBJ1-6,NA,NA,TGTGCCAGCTCACCACGAACAGGGAATTCACCCCTCCACTTT,CASSPRTGNSPLHF
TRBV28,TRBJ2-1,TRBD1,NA,TGTGCCAGCAGTGGGGGACAGAGGTCCTACAATGAGCAGTTCTTC,CASSGGQRSYNEQFF
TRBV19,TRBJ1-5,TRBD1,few,TGTGCCAGTAGTATGGACCCGACAGGGCTGCAGCCCCAGCATTTT,CASSMDPTGLQPQHF
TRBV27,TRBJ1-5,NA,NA,TGTGCCAGCGGTCGGGGGTCCCATCAGCCCCAGCATTTT,CASGRGSHQPQHF
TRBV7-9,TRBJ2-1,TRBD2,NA,TGTGCCAGCAGCCCACCTAGCGGGGGGAATGCCAATGAGCAGTTCTTC,CASSPPSGGNANEQFF
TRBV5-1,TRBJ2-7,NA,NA,TGCGCCAGCAGCGCCGGTGACGAGCAGTACTTC,CASSAGDEQYF
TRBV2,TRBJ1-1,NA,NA,TGTGCCAGCACTATGAACACTGAAGCTTTCTTT,CASTMNTEAFF
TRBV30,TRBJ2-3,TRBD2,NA,TGTGCCTGGAGTGTAGGCGGGGGGGCCGGGGATACGCAGTATTTT,CAWSVGGGAGDTQYF
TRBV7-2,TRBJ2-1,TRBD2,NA,TGTGCCAGCAGCAAGAGGACTAGCGGGTACAATGAGCAGTTCTTC,CASSKRTSGYNEQFF
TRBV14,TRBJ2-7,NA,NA,TGTGCCAGCAGCCAAGGGCAGGCGAGCTCCTACGAGCAGTACTTC,CASSQGQASSYEQYF
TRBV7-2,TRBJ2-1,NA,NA,TGTGCCAGCAGCTTTGGCGGCTCCTACAATGAGCAGTTCTTC,CASSFGGSYNEQFF
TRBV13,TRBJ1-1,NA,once,TGTGCCAGCAGCTTAAATGGCAGGCGAAAAGAAGCTTTCTTT,CASSLNGRRKEAFF
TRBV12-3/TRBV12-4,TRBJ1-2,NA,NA,TGTGCCAGCAGTTTGCGGCAGGGGAATGGCTACACCTTC,CASSLRQGNGYTF
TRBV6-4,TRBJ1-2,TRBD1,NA,TGTGCCAGCCTTTCGGACAGGGGCGACTATGGCTACACCTTC,CASLSDRGDYGYTF
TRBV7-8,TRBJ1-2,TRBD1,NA,TGTGCCAGCAGCTTAAAGGGGAGACAGGGTTTACTTGGCTACACCTTC,CASSLKGRQGLLGYTF
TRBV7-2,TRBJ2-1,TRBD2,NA,TGTGCCAGCAGCCCAGGACTAGCCTACAATGAGCAGTTCTTC,CASSPGLAYNEQFF
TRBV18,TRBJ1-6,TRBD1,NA,TGTGCCACCGGCCGGGACAGTAATTCACCCCTCCACTTT,CATGRDSNSPLHF
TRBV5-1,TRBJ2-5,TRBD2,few,TGCGCCAGCAGCGGGACTAGCGGGACTATCCAAGAGACCCAGTACTTC,CASSGTSGTIQETQYF